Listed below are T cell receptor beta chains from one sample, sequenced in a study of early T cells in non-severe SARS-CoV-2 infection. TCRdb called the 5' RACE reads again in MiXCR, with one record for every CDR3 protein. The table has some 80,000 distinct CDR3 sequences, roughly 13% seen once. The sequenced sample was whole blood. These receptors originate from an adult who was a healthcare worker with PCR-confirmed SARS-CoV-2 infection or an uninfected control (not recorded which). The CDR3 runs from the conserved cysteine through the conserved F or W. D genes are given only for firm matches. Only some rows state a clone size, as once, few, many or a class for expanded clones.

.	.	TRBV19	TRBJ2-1	CASSRGYEQFF	TGTGCCAGTAGTCGGGGTTATGAGCAGTTCTTC
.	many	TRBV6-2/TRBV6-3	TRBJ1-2	CASSYSEGWYLNYGYTF	TGTGCCAGCAGTTACTCGGAAGGATGGTATCTTAACTATGGCTACACCTTC
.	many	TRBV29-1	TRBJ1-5	CSVGGGVNQPQHF	TGCAGCGTTGGTGGAGGAGTCAATCAGCCCCAGCATTTT
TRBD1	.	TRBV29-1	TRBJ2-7	CSVAGQSYEQYF	TGCAGCGTTGCGGGACAGTCCTACGAGCAGTACTTC
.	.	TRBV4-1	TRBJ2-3	CASSQDPGLNTDTQYF	TGCGCCAGCAGCCAGGACCCGGGACTGAACACAGATACGCAGTATTTT
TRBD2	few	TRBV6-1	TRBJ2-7	CASSDYGGTTLYEQYF	TGTGCCAGCAGTGACTACGGGGGGACTACACTCTACGAGCAGTACTTC
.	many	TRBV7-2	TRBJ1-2	CASSSDSSTYGYTF	TGTGCCAGCAGCTCGGACAGCTCTACTTATGGCTACACCTTC
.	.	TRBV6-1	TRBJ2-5	CASSEGIGGGETQYF	TGTGCCAGCAGTGAAGGGATAGGTGGGGGCGAGACCCAGTACTTC
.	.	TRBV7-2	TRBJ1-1	CASSLGAVRGTEAFF	TGTGCCAGCAGCCTTGGGGCGGTTCGGGGCACTGAAGCTTTCTTT
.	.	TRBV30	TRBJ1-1	CAWSGTATWNTEAFF	TGTGCCTGGAGTGGAACAGCTACATGGAACACTGAAGCTTTCTTT
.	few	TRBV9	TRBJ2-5	CASSANQGTQYF	TGTGCCAGCAGCGCTAACCAAGGGACCCAGTACTTC
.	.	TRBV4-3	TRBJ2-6	CASSQERRRSGANVLTF	TGCGCCAGCAGCCAAGAGAGGAGGCGCTCTGGGGCCAACGTCCTGACTTTC
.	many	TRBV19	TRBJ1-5	CASSIDGWGQPQHF	TGTGCCAGTAGTATAGATGGGTGGGGCCAGCCCCAGCATTTT
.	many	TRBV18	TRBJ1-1	CASSPTSSTEAFF	TGTGCCAGCTCCCCGACCTCGAGCACTGAAGCTTTCTTT
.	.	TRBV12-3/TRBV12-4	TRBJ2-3	CASRTMEGQYF	TGTGCCAGCCGGACCATGGAAGGGCAGTATTTT
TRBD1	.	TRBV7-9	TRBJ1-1	CASSPGQGGSMNTEAFF	TGTGCCAGCAGTCCAGGACAGGGGGGGAGTATGAACACTGAAGCTTTCTTT
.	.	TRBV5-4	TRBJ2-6	CASSPGSHSGANVLTF	TGTGCCAGCAGCCCGGGTAGTCACTCTGGGGCCAACGTCCTGACTTTC
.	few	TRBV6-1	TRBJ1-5	CASSDRQNNQPQHF	TGTGCCAGCAGTGACCGACAGAACAATCAGCCCCAGCATTTT
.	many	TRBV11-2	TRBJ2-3	CASSLGYPGSTDTQYF	TGTGCCAGCAGCTTAGGCTACCCGGGGAGCACAGATACGCAGTATTTT
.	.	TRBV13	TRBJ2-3	CASSAAGPGYTDTQYF	TGTGCCAGCAGCGCCGCCGGGCCGGGATACACAGATACGCAGTATTTT
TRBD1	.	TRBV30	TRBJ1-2	CAWAPGQGARGYTF	TGTGCCTGGGCACCGGGACAGGGGGCGCGTGGCTACACCTTC
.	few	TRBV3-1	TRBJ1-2	CASSQMGEGYTF	TGTGCCAGCAGCCAAATGGGGGAAGGCTACACCTTC
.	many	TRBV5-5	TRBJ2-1	CASSAQRRPLGNEQFF	TGTGCCAGCAGCGCACAACGTCGACCGCTGGGCAATGAGCAGTTCTTC
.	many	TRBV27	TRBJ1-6	CASSDPRGSISSYNSPLHF	TGTGCCAGCAGTGACCCTCGGGGCTCCATTAGCTCCTATAATTCACCCCTCCACTTT
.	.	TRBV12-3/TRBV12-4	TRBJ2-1	CASSLGAYNEQFF	TGTGCCAGCAGTCTGGGGGCCTACAATGAGCAGTTCTTC
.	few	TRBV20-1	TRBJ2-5	CSARGLREETQYF	TGCAGTGCTAGAGGGCTGAGGGAAGAGACCCAGTACTTC
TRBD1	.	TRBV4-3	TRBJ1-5	CASSPALEGRGHQPQHF	TGCGCCAGCAGCCCGGCCCTAGAGGGCAGGGGGCATCAGCCCCAGCATTTT
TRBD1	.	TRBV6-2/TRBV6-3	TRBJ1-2	CASSPRQGRGGYGYTF	TGTGCCAGCAGCCCACGACAGGGAAGGGGTGGCTATGGCTACACCTTC
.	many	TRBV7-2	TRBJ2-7	CASSIRTLPREQYF	TGTGCCAGCAGCATCAGGACTCTTCCACGGGAGCAGTACTTC
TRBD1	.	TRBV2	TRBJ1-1	CASSDQGGTEAFF	TGTGCCAGCAGTGACCAGGGGGGCACTGAAGCTTTCTTT
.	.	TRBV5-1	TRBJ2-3	CASSSDGRRTDTQYF	TGCGCCAGCAGCTCGGACGGAAGGCGAACAGATACGCAGTATTTT
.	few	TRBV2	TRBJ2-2	CASRETKLAQRPETGELFF	TGTGCCAGCAGGGAAACCAAACTAGCTCAGCGACCTGAAACCGGGGAGCTGTTTTTT
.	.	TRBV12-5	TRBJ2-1	CASALPERGNEQFF	TGTGCTAGTGCTCTTCCTGAGAGGGGGAATGAGCAGTTCTTC
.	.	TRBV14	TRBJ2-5	CASSQDGTKRETQYF	TGTGCCAGCAGCCAAGACGGGACCAAGAGGGAGACCCAGTACTTC
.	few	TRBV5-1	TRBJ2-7	CASSADGFEQYF	TGCGCCAGCAGCGCGGACGGTTTCGAGCAGTACTTC
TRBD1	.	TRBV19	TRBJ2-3	CASSVGQGWDTQYF	TGTGCCAGTAGTGTTGGACAGGGCTGGGATACGCAGTATTTT
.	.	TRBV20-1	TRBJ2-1	CSLTKGQGEPDEQFF	TGCAGTTTAACTAAGGGGCAGGGCGAACCTGATGAGCAGTTCTTC
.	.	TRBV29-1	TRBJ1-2	CSVATAVYGYTF	TGCAGCGTTGCAACAGCCGTCTATGGCTACACCTTC
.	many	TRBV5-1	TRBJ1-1	CASSLSRMSNTEAFF	TGCGCCAGCAGCTTGTCAAGAATGTCGAACACTGAAGCTTTCTTT
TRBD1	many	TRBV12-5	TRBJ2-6	CASGPAPGTALSGANVLTF	TGTGCTAGTGGGCCCGCCCCCGGGACAGCGCTCTCTGGGGCCAACGTCCTGACTTTC
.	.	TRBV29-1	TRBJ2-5	CSATVETQYF	TGCAGCGCCACGGTAGAGACCCAGTACTTC
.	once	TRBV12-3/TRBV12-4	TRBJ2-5	CASSLWQAQETQYF	TGTGCCAGCAGTTTGTGGCAGGCCCAAGAGACCCAGTACTTC
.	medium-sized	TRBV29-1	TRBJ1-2	CSVVTTGQDGYTF	TGCAGCGTTGTGACGACGGGGCAGGATGGCTACACCTTC
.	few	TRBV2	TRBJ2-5	CASSDGATETQYF	TGTGCCAGCAGTGACGGGGCTACTGAGACCCAGTACTTC
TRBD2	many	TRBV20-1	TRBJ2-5	CSARRTSGDQETQYF	TGCAGTGCTAGACGGACTAGCGGAGACCAAGAGACCCAGTACTTC
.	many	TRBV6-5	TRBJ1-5	CASSYSQNQPQHF	TGTGCCAGCAGTTACTCCCAGAATCAGCCCCAGCATTTT
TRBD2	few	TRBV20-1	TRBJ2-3	CSATPQAGGRTDTQYF	TGCAGTGCTACACCTCAAGCGGGGGGGCGCACAGATACGCAGTATTTT
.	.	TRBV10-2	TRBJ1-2	CASSPNYGYTF	TGCGCCAGCAGTCCGAATTATGGCTACACCTTC
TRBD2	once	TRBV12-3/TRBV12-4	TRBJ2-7	CASSLGGSGGGYEQYF	TGTGCCAGCAGTTTAGGAGGTAGCGGGGGTGGTTACGAGCAGTACTTC
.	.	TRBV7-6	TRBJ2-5	CASSSGRRKTQYF	TGTGCCAGCAGCTCCGGGCGGAGGAAGACCCAGTACTTC
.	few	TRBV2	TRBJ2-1	CASNNWDSYNEQFF	TGTGCCAGCAATAACTGGGACTCCTACAATGAGCAGTTCTTC
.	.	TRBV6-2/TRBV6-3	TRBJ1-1	CASSYQDRTEAFF	TGTGCCAGCAGTTACCAAGACAGGACTGAAGCTTTCTTT
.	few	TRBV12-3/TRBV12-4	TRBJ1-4	CASSLRAGAGNEKLFF	TGTGCCAGCAGTTTACGAGCGGGGGCAGGAAATGAAAAACTGTTTTTT
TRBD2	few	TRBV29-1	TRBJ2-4	CSEASGGAYIQYF	TGCAGCGAGGCAAGCGGGGGGGCCTACATTCAGTACTTC
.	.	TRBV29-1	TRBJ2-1	CSVGRGIEQFF	TGCAGCGTTGGAAGGGGAATTGAGCAGTTCTTC